These 19 T cell receptor beta chains came from one sample sequenced in a study of OX40 agonist ivuxolimab in advanced cancers. Clones were sequenced by immunoSEQ multiplex PCR, and TCRdb holds only the in-frame ones, with some missing. Altogether 45,000 to 60,000 clones are present, approximately 91% being singletons, with the ten largest covering under 10%. This specimen consisted of CD4+ or CD8+ T cells sorted from blood, obtained in a trial of the OX40 agonist ivuxolimab. The receptor set was obtained from an adult with an advanced solid tumor such as melanoma, head and neck, liver or kidney cancer.

V gene TRBV4-1 combines with J gene TRBJ2-2; 9 bases match TRBD1. Germline V lookup: CDR1 MGHRA, CDR2 YSYEKL. There are 16 residues in the CDR3. Germline trimming cut 4 bases from V and 1 base from J; bases unmatched to any gene: 4. CDR3 DNA sequence: TGCGCCAGCAGCCTTAAGGGACAGGGGAACACCGGGGAGCTGTTTTTT. This sequence encodes CASSLKGQGNTGELFF.

The chain carries TRBV7-9 and TRBJ1-3; D unresolved. This CDR3 comprises 16 residues. The germline gives CDR1 SEHNR, CDR2 FQNEAQ (reference sequence). The V and J ends lost 5 bases and 0 bases respectively, with 14 bases between them. CDR3 loop: CASSQSGGSSGNTIYF. As DNA, the CDR3 is TGTGCCAGCAGCCAAAGTGGCGGGAGCTCTGGAAACACCATATATTTT.

The CDR3 sequence: CASSGGATNYGYTF. In DNA, the CDR3 is TGTGCCAGCAGCGGGGGGGCAACGAACTATGGCTACACCTTC. The chain is built from TRBV28 and TRBJ1-2; tentatively, D is TRBD1 (6 bases). The V gene lost 6 bases and the J gene lost 2 bases, with 13 bases spanning the gap. This CDR3 has 14 residues. In germline, CDR1 is MDHEN, CDR2 SYDVKM.

In its sample, this clone was seen once. The chain carries TRBV7-8 and TRBJ2-2; no firm D call. V shed 8 bases and J shed 1 base, with 11 bases lying between them. Per the germline V gene, CDR1 is SGHVS and CDR2 is FQNEAQ. The CDR3 spans 14 residues. The CDR3: CASSRVKNTGELFF. The CDR3 coding sequence is TGTGCCAGCTCTCGGGTAAAGAACACCGGGGAGCTGTTTTTT.

V usage is TRBV11-3 and J usage is TRBJ2-5; TRBD2 agrees at 13 bases. CDR3 size: 16 residues. Germline values: CDR1 SGHNT, CDR2 YENEEA. The trim removed 4 bases at V and 1 base at J, leaving 3 bases unmatched. The CDR3 reads CASSSGTSGTQETQYF. CDR3 in DNA: TGTGCCAGCAGCTCCGGGACTAGCGGGACCCAAGAGACCCAGTACTTC.

The chain joins TRBV5-1 to TRBJ2-3; TRBD2 aligns across 9 bases. Germline V gene sequence: CDR1 SGHRS, CDR2 YFSETQ. There are 16 residues in the CDR3. V shed 0 bases, J shed 0 bases, and the junction held 2 bases outside the gene matches. CDR3 sequence reads: CASSLGAGGSTDTQYF. The CDR3 DNA reads as TGCGCCAGCAGCTTGGGGGCGGGAGGGAGCACAGATACGCAGTATTTT.

The V gene is TRBV7-9, the J gene TRBJ1-1; maybe TRBD1 (6 bases). The CDR3 has 15 residues. Trimming removed 1 base at V and 1 base at J, with 10 bases between. The germline CDR1 and CDR2 sequences are SEHNR and FQNEAQ (reference sequence). For the CDR3, the DNA is TGTGCCAGCAGCTTAGACAGGGACGGGAACACTGAAGCTTTCTTT. Its protein is CASSLDRDGNTEAFF.

The rearrangement uses TRBV7-2 and TRBJ2-7; possible D gene TRBD2, 5 bases. Germline V gene sequence: CDR1 SGHTA, CDR2 FQGNSA. The CDR3 is 13 amino acids. Trimming removed 1 base at V and 3 bases at J, with 7 bases between. CDR3 loop: CASSLGGVYEQYF. The CDR3 nucleotides are TGTGCCAGCAGCTTAGGGGGAGTCTACGAGCAGTACTTC.

This clone was picked up one time. The V call is TRBV4-3, the J call TRBJ2-5; D gene uncertain. Germline CDR1 is LGHNA and CDR2 is YSLEER. V was clipped by 5 bases and J by 5 bases, with 18 bases between them. The CDR3 is 15 residues long. This chain's CDR3 is CASSTRIAGGETQYF. The CDR3 DNA is TGCGCCAGCAGCACTCGCATAGCCGGTGGGGAGACCCAGTACTTC.

J is TRBJ2-6 and V is TRBV9, with 8 bases identical to TRBD2. Germline assignment: CDR1 SGDLS and CDR2 YYNGEE. This CDR3 is built from 18 residues. V lost 2 bases to trimming and J lost 0 bases; unmatched junction nucleotides: 7. This CDR3 reads CASSVAGGLSSGANVLTF. CDR3 nucleotide sequence: TGTGCCAGCAGCGTGGCGGGAGGCCTTAGCTCTGGGGCCAACGTCCTGACTTTC.

V is TRBV29-1 and J is TRBJ1-1, with D maybe TRBD1 (5 bases). The CDR3 loop spans 13 amino acids. Germline V gives CDR1 SQVTM, CDR2 ANQGSEA. The germline V and J ends were trimmed by 4 bases and 1 base, with 10 bases remaining between them. The CDR3, as DNA: TGCAGCGTTGCCGATCAGGGGAACACTGAAGCTTTCTTT. Protein product: CSVADQGNTEAFF.

This clone occurred a few times. The CDR3 loop is CASSRTGGSGEQYF. CDR3 bases: TGTGCCAGCAGCCGTACGGGAGGGTCGGGCGAGCAGTACTTC. The rearrangement links TRBV7-3 to TRBJ2-7, with TRBD2 matching 8 bases. There are 14 residues in the CDR3. J was trimmed by 6 bases and V by 5 bases; bases with no gene match: 9. The germline V gene encodes CDR1 SGHTA and CDR2 FQGTGA.

In regard to this clone: Distinct nucleotide sequences in the sample also encode this CDR3. The J gene is TRBJ2-3, the V gene TRBV5-1; D gene ambiguous. Germline V gene sequence: CDR1 SGHRS, CDR2 YFSETQ. The length of the CDR3 is 12 residues. V shed 0 bases and J shed 4 bases, with 3 bases lying between them. The CDR3 spells CASSLEADTQYF. DNA of the CDR3: TGCGCCAGCAGCTTGGAGGCAGATACGCAGTATTTT.

The chain recombines TRBV28 with TRBJ2-3, with D possibly TRBD1 on 5 matching bases. The ends were cut back, 4 bases at V and 0 bases at J, with 11 bases in the middle. CDR1 and CDR2 from the germline V gene are MDHEN and SYDVKM. The CDR3 totals 15 residues. The CDR3 sequence: CASSSGHSSTDTQYF. DNA of the CDR3: TGTGCCAGCAGTTCCGGACATTCTAGCACAGATACGCAGTATTTT.

This sequence joins TRBV19 and TRBJ1-1; no firm D call. CDR1 LNHDA and CDR2 SQIVND come from the germline V gene (reference sequence). V lost 3 bases to trimming and J lost 3 bases, with 5 bases between them. The CDR3 sequence is 12 residues long. The CDR3 nucleotides read TGTGCCAGTAGTATGCCCTACACTGAAGCTTTCTTT. Its translation is CASSMPYTEAFF.

The J gene is TRBJ2-7, the V gene TRBV4-3; 9 positions match TRBD1. Per germline, CDR1 LGHNA and CDR2 YSLEER. J was trimmed by 6 bases and V by 3 bases; bases with no gene match: 6. The CDR3 is 14 residues long. CDR3 amino acids: CASSHSPGQGEQYF. The CDR3 DNA sequence: TGCGCCAGCAGCCATTCCCCGGGACAGGGCGAGCAGTACTTC.

V is TRBV4-1 and J is TRBJ2-3; tentatively, D is TRBD1 (5 bases). The CDR3 contains 17 residues. V lost 4 bases and J lost 1, with 18 bases in between. Germline CDR1 is MGHRA and CDR2 is YSYEKL. This chain's CDR3 is CASSPLRQTRGTDTQYF. The CDR3 DNA reads as TGCGCCAGCAGCCCCCTCCGACAGACCAGGGGCACAGATACGCAGTATTTT.

The chain is built from TRBV19 and TRBJ2-1, with D possibly being TRBD1 (5 bases). V was shortened by 9 bases and J by 6 bases, with 18 bases between the two germline ends. CDR3 length: 14 residues. Germline CDR1 LNHDA, CDR2 SQIVND (reference sequence). The CDR3 here is CASKGAPPRNEQFF. CDR3 DNA sequence: TGTGCCAGCAAAGGGGCCCCACCTCGCAATGAGCAGTTCTTC.

The V and J genes are TRBV2 and TRBJ1-5, with D tentatively TRBD1 (5 bases). V lost 6 bases, J lost 5 bases, and 8 bases lay in between. The CDR3 length is 12 residues. Germline V gene lookup returns CDR1 SNHLY and CDR2 FYNNEI. The CDR3 loop reads CASRGGDQPQHF. Written as DNA, the CDR3 is TGTGCCAGCAGGGGGGGGGATCAGCCCCAGCATTTT. Full variable domain (outside the CDR3, taken from reference TRBV2 and TRBJ1-5): EPEVTQTPSHQVTQMGQEVILRCVPISNHLYFYWYRQILGQKVEFLVSFYNNEISEKSEIFDDQFSVERPDGSNFTLKIRSTKLEDSAMYFCASRGGDQPQHFGDGTRLSIL.